Listed here is a single T cell receptor beta chain. The antigen is not known. The V and J ends lost 3 bases and 0 bases respectively, with 12 bases between them. The CDR3 totals 15 residues. Germline V gene sequence: CDR1 GTSNPN, CDR2 SVGIG (reference sequence). These data are taken from a study of cytomegalovirus exposure and HLA in healthy donors. Study results and caveats: Most TCRs appeared rarely, but some public TCRs recurred in many donors.

The PCR employed 60 Vbeta primers together with 13 Jbeta primers. Profiled with immunoSEQ multiplex PCR; TCRdb holds only in-frame clones, not every one. Among 65,000 to 90,000 clones listed, around 70% were seen once. This rearrangement joins TRBV30 to TRBJ1-3; D ambiguous. This sequence originates from a middle-aged woman in good health and CMV-seropositive. The sequencing sample was made of PBMCs. CDR3 bases: TGTGCCTGGAGGACGGGGTCAAACTCTGGAAACACCATATATTTT. This sequence encodes CAWRTGSNSGNTIYF.